This TCR beta chain was recovered during a study of vaccination and CD4 T cells after COVID-19. Oncomine TCR Beta short-read sequencing was applied to DNA from cultured CD4+ T cells. MiXCR was run by TCRdb on the PCR reads, yielding one entry per CDR3 protein. The sample has about 23,000 distinct CDR3 sequences; approximately 67% are singletons. Stated treatment: roughly 11-day PBMC culture with coronavirus spike peptide pools or control peptides (ViraFEST assay). The CDR3 runs 15 residues. CDR1 is SSHAT, CDR2 FNYEAQ, per germline (reference sequence). The V segment lost 1 base and the J segment 5 bases; nucleotides outside the gene matches: 5. A word on this clonotype: Its antigen is undetermined.

The sequencing here drew on CD4+ T cells from blood, cultured in vitro, taken after SARS-CoV-2 vaccination. This receptor was taken from a human donor who received a COVID-19 vaccine. V gene TRBV7-7 combines with J gene TRBJ2-1; 7 bases map to TRBD2. CDR3 in DNA: TGTGCCAGCAGCTTAGGGCTAGCGGCAGACAATGAGCAGTTCTTC. It encodes CASSLGLAADNEQFF.